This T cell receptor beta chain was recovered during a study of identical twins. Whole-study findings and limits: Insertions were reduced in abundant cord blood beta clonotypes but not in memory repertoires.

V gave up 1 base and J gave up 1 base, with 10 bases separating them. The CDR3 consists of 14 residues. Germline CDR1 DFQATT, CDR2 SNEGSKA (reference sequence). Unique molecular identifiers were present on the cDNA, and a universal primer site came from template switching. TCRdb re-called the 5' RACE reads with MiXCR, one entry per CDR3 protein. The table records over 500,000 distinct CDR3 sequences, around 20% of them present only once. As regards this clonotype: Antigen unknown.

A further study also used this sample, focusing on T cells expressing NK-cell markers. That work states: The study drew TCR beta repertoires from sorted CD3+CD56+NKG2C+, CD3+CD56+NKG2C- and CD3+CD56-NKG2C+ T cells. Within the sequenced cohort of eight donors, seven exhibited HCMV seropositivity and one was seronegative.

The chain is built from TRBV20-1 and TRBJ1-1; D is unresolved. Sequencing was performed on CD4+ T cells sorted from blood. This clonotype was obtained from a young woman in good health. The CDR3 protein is CSARASGGNTEAFF. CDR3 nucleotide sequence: TGCAGTGCTAGAGCAAGCGGTGGGAACACTGAAGCTTTCTTT.